What follows are 32 T cell receptor beta chains derived from one specimen sequenced in a study of T-cell reconstitution after alpha-beta-depleted transplantation in children. Unique molecular identifiers were incorporated during preparation of the TCRbeta library. MiXCR, run by TCRdb on the PCR reads, gives a single entry per CDR3 protein. The sample gives some 600,000 distinct CDR3 sequences, about 15% of which show up once; 0.9% to 1.2% is in the top ten. The specimen was PBMCs from the stem cell graft donor, collected from the stem cell graft. These receptors originate from a human donor who donated a stem cell graft to a child with acute myeloid leukemia.

For the CDR3, the DNA is TGTGCCAGCAGACCGGACTGGTGGGATTCACCCCTCCACTTT. Amino acids: CASRPDWWDSPLHF. This chain uses TRBV12-3 or TRBV12-4 with TRBJ1-6; D is unresolved. The CDR3 contains 14 residues. With 6 bases removed from V and 8 bases from J, the gap between germline ends came to 14 bases.

Comments on this clonotype: A read error may be the cause here, since a much bigger clone is one base away. The gene calls are TRBV20-1 and TRBJ2-1, with TRBD1 matching over 9 bases. V was clipped by 3 bases and J by 5 bases; unmatched bases: 5. This CDR3 region has 14 residues. Germline lookup yields CDR1 DFQATT and CDR2 SNEGSKA (reference sequence). In DNA, the CDR3 is TGCAGTGCTAGGACAGGGGGTCTGGACAATGAGCAGTTCTTC. Its translation: CSARTGGLDNEQFF.

The table lists this clonotype with many counts. The J gene is TRBJ1-5, the V gene TRBV7-9; 7 bases are a match to TRBD1. The germline gives CDR1 SEHNR, CDR2 FQNEAQ (reference sequence). V dropped 4 bases and J dropped 3; count of bases not matched to a gene: 3. The CDR3 is made up of 14 amino acids. CDR3 in amino acids: CASSSGQLNQPQHF. The CDR3 region has the DNA TGTGCCAGCAGCTCGGGACAGCTCAATCAGCCCCAGCATTTT.

This rearrangement joins TRBV28 to TRBJ1-5; 10 nucleotides line up with TRBD1. The J segment lost 7 bases and the V segment lost 6 bases, leaving 12 bases of the junction unmatched. The CDR3 spans 16 residues. CDR1 MDHEN and CDR2 SYDVKM come from the germline V gene. The DNA for the CDR3 is TGTGCCAGCAGAGTATCCGGGACAGGGGATTGGCAGCCCCAGCATTTT. Protein: CASRVSGTGDWQPQHF.

The chain recombines TRBV20-1 with TRBJ2-7, with TRBD2 matching over 10 bases. Looked up from germline, CDR1 is DFQATT and CDR2 is SNEGSKA (reference sequence). The CDR3 has 16 residues. With 1 base clipped from V and 1 base from J, the junction kept 7 bases outside the gene matches. The CDR3 is CSARGPTSGVSYEQYF. In nucleotides, the CDR3 is TGCAGTGCTAGAGGGCCCACTAGCGGGGTTTCCTACGAGCAGTACTTC.

The rearrangement joins TRBV4-2 to TRBJ2-3; D remains ambiguous. Trimming removed 0 bases at V and 4 bases at J, with 2 bases between. The CDR3 loop spans 12 amino acids. Germline CDR1 and CDR2: LGHNA and YNFKEQ. The CDR3 sequence is CASSQDSDTQYF. The DNA for the CDR3 is TGTGCCAGCAGCCAAGATTCAGATACGCAGTATTTT.

This clonotype came up many times. V is TRBV7-2 and J is TRBJ1-1; D perhaps matches TRBD1 (5 bases). Trimming removed 5 bases from V and 0 bases from J, with 13 bases in between. The CDR3 consists of 15 residues. In germline, CDR1 is SGHTA, CDR2 FQGNSA. The CDR3, as DNA: TGTGCCAGCAGCCTTTTCGGACAAATGAACACTGAAGCTTTCTTT. Encoded protein: CASSLFGQMNTEAFF.

This sequence joins TRBV7-2 and TRBJ1-1; D perhaps matches TRBD1 (5 bases). V lost 5 bases and J lost 11, with 27 bases in between. The CDR3 length is 16 residues. From germline, CDR1 is SGHTA and CDR2 FQGNSA. CDR3 sequence (DNA): TGTGCCAGCAGCCCCGGGGGGACCTTTGCCCTGGCGGGGGCTTTCTTT. Protein sequence: CASSPGGTFALAGAFF.

With regard to this clonotype: A read error may explain this, as a much larger clone is one base away. CDR3 sequence: CATSDDSADAQYF. DNA of the CDR3: TGTGCCACCAGTGATGACAGTGCAGATGCGCAGTATTTT. The V call is TRBV24-1, the J call TRBJ2-3, with a possible D match to TRBD1 (5 bases). The V gene's germline CDR1 is KGHDR and CDR2 SFDVKD. There are 13 residues in the CDR3.

About this clonotype: The missing conserved phenylalanine or tryptophan at the end of this CDR3 makes a read error likely. The V gene is TRBV11-2, the J gene TRBJ2-5, with D maybe TRBD1 (6 bases). The germline CDR1 and CDR2 sequences are SGHAT and FQNNGV. Trimming left V 0 bases short and J 0 bases short, with 14 bases between. This CDR3 contains 17 residues. The CDR3 protein is CASSLDHRVAYQETQYS. The CDR3 bases are TGTGCCAGCAGCTTAGACCACAGGGTCGCGTACCAAGAGACCCAGTACTCC.

This clonotype turned up a few times. The chain links TRBV7-2 to TRBJ2-3; 9 bases fit TRBD2. Germline-derived CDR1 and CDR2 are SGHTA and FQGNSA. After removal of 4 bases from V and 3 bases from J, the junction contained 5 bases not matched to a gene. The length of the CDR3 is 15 residues. The CDR3 bases are TGTGCCAGCAGCTGGACTAGCGCTGGGACAGATACGCAGTATTTT. This gives the protein CASSWTSAGTDTQYF. Full variable domain (rest looked up from reference TRBV7-2 and TRBJ2-3): GAGVSQSPSNKVTEKGKDVELRCDPISGHTALYWYRQSLGQGLEFLIYFQGNSAPDKSGLPSDRFSAERTGGSVSTLTIQRTQQEDSAVYLCASSWTSAGTDTQYFGPGTRLTVL.

J is TRBJ1-1 and V is TRBV28; D is perhaps TRBD1 (6 bases). Germline V gene data show CDR1 as MDHEN and CDR2 as SYDVKM. This CDR3 has 14 residues. With 7 bases removed from V and 7 bases from J, the gap between germline ends came to 19 bases. Written as DNA, the CDR3 is TGTGCCAGCAAAGTTAGGGGGACAACCTTTGAAGCTTTCTTT. Translated: CASKVRGTTFEAFF.

The chain has TRBV12-3 or TRBV12-4 and TRBJ2-1; D gene uncertain. This CDR3 has 14 amino acids. V was cut by 3 bases and J by 4 bases, with 10 bases left in between. The CDR3 is CASSFGDRYNEQFF. For the CDR3, the DNA is TGTGCCAGCAGTTTTGGGGATCGGTACAATGAGCAGTTCTTC.

This clonotype was seen only once. This may be a read error: a much more frequent sequence differs by one nucleotide. The chain combines TRBV20-1 with TRBJ2-3; 14 positions match TRBD2. Germline V gene data show CDR1 as DFQATT and CDR2 as SNEGSKA (reference sequence). This CDR3 contains 15 residues. This CDR3 is CCASPGTSGRDTQYF. For the CDR3, the DNA is TGCTGTGCTAGTCCCGGGACTAGCGGGAGAGATACGCAGTATTTT.

In DNA form, the CDR3 reads TGCAGCGTCTCCGGGACAATCACAGATACGCAGTATTTT. It is translated as CSVSGTITDTQYF. The J gene is TRBJ2-3, the V gene TRBV29-1; a possible D gene is TRBD1 (6 bases). V lost 6 bases and J lost 2, with 12 bases in between. The CDR3 is 13 residues long. Per germline, CDR1 SQVTM and CDR2 ANQGSEA.

This clonotype was observed many times. The V gene is TRBV20-1, the J gene TRBJ2-6; 9 nucleotides agree with TRBD1. The germline V gene encodes CDR1 DFQATT and CDR2 SNEGSKA (reference sequence). The CDR3 consists of 18 residues. With V trimmed by 3 bases and J by 2 bases, 11 bases remained unmatched. The CDR3 DNA sequence: TGCAGTGCTAGGGGGACAGGGTTTGGCTTGGCTGGGGCCAACGTCCTGACTTTC. Amino acids: CSARGTGFGLAGANVLTF.

This clonotype was counted ten times or more. The rearrangement joins TRBV12-3 or TRBV12-4 to TRBJ1-5; no firm D call. The CDR3 has 15 residues. V shed 2 bases and J shed 0 bases, with 8 bases lying between them. This CDR3 is CASSLNSNSNQPQHF. The CDR3 nucleotides are TGTGCCAGCAGTTTAAACAGTAATAGCAATCAGCCCCAGCATTTT.

This clonotype was detected only a few times. The chain couples TRBV25-1 to TRBJ1-5, with unresolved D. The CDR3 is 14 residues long. With 2 bases removed from V and 6 bases from J, the gap between germline ends came to 11 bases. The germline CDR1 and CDR2 sequences are MGHDK and SYGVNS. CDR3 bases: TGTGCCAGCAGTGAACTGGGTGAAGTTCAGCCCCAGCATTTT. As protein: CASSELGEVQPQHF.

This clonotype was seen only a few times. V gene TRBV20-1 combines with J gene TRBJ2-1; perhaps TRBD2 as D (6 bases). This CDR3 region has 14 residues. Trimming shortened V by 2 bases and J by 7 bases, and 15 bases separated the two germline ends. From germline, CDR1 is DFQATT and CDR2 SNEGSKA (reference sequence). Here the CDR3 DNA reads TGCAGTGCTAGAAAACCCCTGGGGGGAAATGAGCAGTTCTTC. Its translation: CSARKPLGGNEQFF.

This clonotype was counted a few times. The chain joins TRBV12-3 or TRBV12-4 to TRBJ2-4, with TRBD1 matching 9 bases. This CDR3 region has 15 residues. After removal of 3 bases from V and 3 bases from J, the junction contained 3 bases not matched to a gene. The CDR3 DNA follows: TGTGCCAGCAGTTTCACAGGGGGCGTCAAAAACATTCAGTACTTC. Translation gives CASSFTGGVKNIQYF.

The sample holds many counts of this clonotype. The rearrangement joins TRBV29-1 to TRBJ1-1, with D perhaps TRBD1 (5 bases). CDR3 size: 14 residues. Trimming pared 7 bases from V and 1 base from J, leaving 16 bases between. Germline CDR1 SQVTM, CDR2 ANQGSEA. The DNA of the CDR3 is TGCAGCGCAGGTGGGGGGACGCAGAACACTGAAGCTTTCTTT. It codes for CSAGGGTQNTEAFF.

The chain links TRBV24-1 to TRBJ2-3, with a possible D match to TRBD1 (6 bases). Germline V lookup: CDR1 KGHDR, CDR2 SFDVKD. The V end was cut by 4 bases, the J end by 0 bases, with 13 bases between. The CDR3 contains 16 residues. The CDR3 nucleotides read TGTGCCACCAGTGAAAATCAGGGGACAAGCACAGATACGCAGTATTTT. Amino acid sequence: CATSENQGTSTDTQYF.

This clonotype was observed at least ten times. CDR3 sequence (DNA): TGCAGCGCCCTGACAGAAAACACTGAAGCTTTCTTT. This encodes CSALTENTEAFF. The chain combines TRBV29-1 with TRBJ1-1, with a possible D match to TRBD1 (5 bases). This CDR3 contains 12 residues. Trimming pared 7 bases from V and 2 bases from J, leaving 11 bases between. CDR1 is SQVTM, CDR2 ANQGSEA, per germline.

This clonotype appeared many times. The genes are TRBV12-3 or TRBV12-4 and TRBJ2-1, with 9 bases that match TRBD2. V lost 6 bases to trimming and J lost 3 bases; unmatched junction nucleotides: 6. This CDR3 is 15 amino acids long. CDR3 loop: CASRGTSISYNEQFF. The CDR3 region has the DNA TGTGCCAGCAGAGGGACTAGCATTAGCTACAATGAGCAGTTCTTC.

The rearrangement links TRBV5-4 to TRBJ2-7; tentatively, D is TRBD1 (6 bases). The CDR3 consists of 15 residues. With 0 bases removed from V and 0 bases from J, the gap between germline ends came to 10 bases. CDR1 and CDR2 (germline): SGHNT, YYREEE (reference sequence). Here the CDR3 DNA reads TGTGCCAGCAGCTTGGGCCGGGACAACTCCTACGAGCAGTACTTC. It is translated as CASSLGRDNSYEQYF.

This clonotype was seen repeatedly, ten times or more. The V and J genes are TRBV7-9 and TRBJ2-3, with D hard to call. This CDR3 is built from 12 residues. Germline V gives CDR1 SEHNR, CDR2 FQNEAQ (reference sequence). The CDR3 DNA reads TGTGCTACCCTAGTGGCCTCAGATACGCAGTATTTT. Amino acids: CATLVASDTQYF.

This clonotype has only a few counts. The chain joins TRBV21-1 to TRBJ2-5; the table's TRBD2 call for D was not verified on the DNA. TRBV21-1 is a listed pseudogene. CDR3 length equals 18 residues. This CDR3 is CASSKVPRASEEKETQYF. Written as DNA, the CDR3 is TGTGCCAGCAGCAAAGTACCGCGGGCTAGCGAGGAAAAAGAGACCCAGTACTTC.

This clonotype appeared many times. This chain links TRBV7-2 with TRBJ2-7, with 11 bases fitting TRBD2. The V and J ends lost 3 bases and 5 bases, in that order; junction bases with no gene match: 3. Germline lookup yields CDR1 SGHTA and CDR2 FQGNSA. The CDR3 has 14 residues. As DNA, the CDR3 is TGTGCCAGCAGCTTTAGCGGGGGGGCCGACGAGCAGTACTTC. Its translation: CASSFSGGADEQYF.

The rearrangement joins TRBV5-1 to TRBJ1-5; TRBD1 might be the D (5 bases). The CDR3 has 13 amino acids. Trimming stripped 4 bases from V and 5 bases from J, with 10 bases between. Per the germline V gene, CDR1 is SGHRS and CDR2 is YFSETQ. The CDR3 loop is CASSEGPDQPQHF. For the CDR3, the DNA is TGCGCCAGCAGCGAGGGACCTGATCAGCCCCAGCATTTT. Full variable domain (remainder filled in from reference TRBV5-1 and TRBJ1-5): KAGVTQTPRYLIKTRGQQVTLSCSPISGHRSVSWYQQTPGQGLQFLFEYFSETQRNKGNFPGRFSGRQFSNSRSEMNVSTLELGDSALYLCASSEGPDQPQHFGDGTRLSIL.

The chain has TRBV4-2 and TRBJ2-5, with a possible D match to TRBD2 (5 bases). V gave up 4 bases and J gave up 5 bases, with 14 bases separating them. CDR1 is LGHNA, CDR2 YNFKEQ, per germline. CDR3 size: 14 residues. CDR3 coding DNA: TGTGCCAGCAGCCCGCGGGTTGCGGTGGAGACCCAGTACTTC. Amino acids: CASSPRVAVETQYF.

This clonotype turned up a few times. V and J are TRBV5-1 and TRBJ2-6, with D possibly matching TRBD1 (5 bases). V was clipped by 1 base and J by 4 bases, with 12 bases between them. The germline V gene has CDR1 SGHRS and CDR2 YFSETQ. The CDR3 loop spans 16 amino acids. This chain's CDR3 is CASSLTQGAGANVLTF. The CDR3 DNA is TGCGCCAGCAGCTTGACCCAGGGTGCCGGGGCCAACGTCCTGACTTTC.

Regarding this clonotype: A much larger clone sits a single nucleotide away, making a read error possible. The chain links TRBV4-1 to TRBJ1-6, with TRBD1 identical over 7 bases. Germline V CDR1 and CDR2: MGHRA, YSYEKL. V gave up 5 bases and J gave up 8 bases; unmatched junction bases: 0. CDR3 length: 12 residues. The CDR3 DNA sequence: TGCGCCAGCAGCACAGGGGATTCACCCCTCCACTTT. Translated: CASSTGDSPLHF.